Each of the 29 T cell receptor beta chains below was sequenced from the same sample in a study of shared clonotypes between healthy human individuals (dated by TCRdb to 2018 to 2021). CD8 naive samples were CD45RO-negative cells positively selected for CCR7, giving a CD45RA+CCR7+ population that excluded TemRA cells. Libraries were made using the immunoSEQ multiplex PCR assay. As stored in TCRdb, this immuneACCESS dataset retains in-frame rearrangements with V and J assigned. A fraction of the clones does not appear; measured against another copy, unresolved V genes explain less than half of the discrepancy, and the remainder lacks a known reason. Across this sample there are about 2.1 million clones, with roughly 91% seen only once. Roughly 1.8% of the sample is in the top ten clones. Sequencing input: naive CD8+ T cells from PBMCs. Read against the paper, the sample's cell subset or site label means: CD45RA+CCR7+. These receptors all come from a man aged 18 to 29 in good health. Some clones in this sample may be carry-over from other donors' samples.

Here the CDR3 reads CASSPAGARGYEQFF. In nucleotides, the CDR3 is TGTGCCAGCAGCCCCGCTGGAGCTAGGGGTTATGAGCAGTTCTTC. This chain uses TRBV7-7 with TRBJ2-1, with D maybe TRBD1 (5 bases). Trimming left V 5 bases short and J 8 bases short, with 19 bases between. Germline V gene sequence: CDR1 SSHAT, CDR2 FNYEAQ (reference sequence). This CDR3 has 15 amino acids.

V and J are TRBV30 and TRBJ1-4; tentatively, D is TRBD1 (6 bases). The CDR3 totals 14 residues. Trimming cost V 3 bases and J 6 bases, with 14 bases left between them. Germline values: CDR1 GTSNPN, CDR2 SVGIG (reference sequence). Written as DNA, the CDR3 is TGTGCCTGGAGCGACAGGCCCTCGGATGAAAAACTGTTTTTT. Protein sequence: CAWSDRPSDEKLFF.

The chain carries TRBV4-1 and TRBJ2-3, with 7 positions matching TRBD1. This CDR3 has 17 amino acids. V shed 2 bases, J shed 3 bases, and the junction held 11 bases outside the gene matches. The germline V gene encodes CDR1 MGHRA and CDR2 YSYEKL. The CDR3 region is CASSQPPAGGITDTQYF. The CDR3 bases are TGCGCCAGCAGCCAACCCCCCGCAGGGGGTATTACAGATACGCAGTATTTT.

The chain combines TRBV13 with TRBJ2-7; D is tentatively TRBD1 or TRBD2 (5 bases each). V shed 5 bases and J shed 3 bases, with 11 bases lying between them. This CDR3 contains 13 residues. The germline gives CDR1 PRHDT, CDR2 FYEKMQ (reference sequence). The CDR3 loop reads CASSPGPDYEQYF. The CDR3 region has the DNA TGTGCCAGCAGCCCGGGACCCGACTACGAGCAGTACTTC. Full variable domain (outside the CDR3, taken from reference TRBV13 and TRBJ2-7): AAGVIQSPRHLIKEKRETATLKCYPIPRHDTVYWYQQGPGQDPQFLISFYEKMQSDKGSIPDRFSAQQFSDYHSELNMSSLELGDSALYFCASSPGPDYEQYFGPGTRLTVT.

The chain recombines TRBV4-2 with TRBJ2-7; D unresolved. From germline, CDR1 is LGHNA and CDR2 YNFKEQ. Trimming shortened V by 4 bases and J by 7 bases, and 14 bases separated the two germline ends. The CDR3 runs to 13 residues. CDR3 sequence (DNA): TGTGCCAGCAGCCCGAAGAAAGGTGGGGAGCAGTACTTC. Translated: CASSPKKGGEQYF.

Notes on this clone: Other DNA sequences in this sample translate to the same CDR3. The V and J genes are TRBV27 and TRBJ2-7; the match to TRBD2 covers 13 bases. Germline loops: CDR1 MNHEY, CDR2 SMNVEV (reference sequence). After removal of 4 bases from V and 2 bases from J, the junction contained 2 bases not matched to a gene. The CDR3 covers 15 residues. The CDR3 sequence is CASSYGTSGTYEQYF. CDR3 in DNA: TGTGCCAGCAGTTATGGGACTAGCGGGACCTACGAGCAGTACTTC.

This chain uses TRBV6-8 with TRBJ1-2, with D perhaps TRBD1 (5 bases). CDR1 and CDR2 (germline): MNHGY, SAAAGT. The CDR3 totals 17 residues. V was pared by 7 bases and J by 1 base, with 22 bases between. This CDR3 reads CASNYVERGPINYGYTF. In DNA, the CDR3 is TGTGCCAGCAACTATGTGGAGAGGGGCCCGATTAACTATGGCTACACCTTC.

V and J are TRBV27 and TRBJ2-5, with 7 bases fitting TRBD2. Germline values: CDR1 MNHEY, CDR2 SMNVEV (reference sequence). V lost 2 bases to trimming and J lost 1 base; unmatched junction nucleotides: 4. The CDR3 contains 15 residues. This chain's CDR3 is CASSLMGGSQETQYF. In DNA, the CDR3 is TGTGCCAGCAGTTTAATGGGGGGGTCCCAAGAGACCCAGTACTTC.

This chain joins TRBV2 and TRBJ2-2; 12 nucleotides align to TRBD2. The CDR3 runs to 20 residues. The V segment lost 4 bases and the J segment 6 bases; nucleotides outside the gene matches: 18. The germline CDR1 and CDR2 sequences are SNHLY and FYNNEI. The CDR3 here is CASSGRDRSMTSGGPGELFF. The CDR3 region has the DNA TGTGCCAGCAGTGGCCGGGACAGGTCCATGACTAGCGGGGGCCCCGGGGAGCTGTTTTTT.

The chain has TRBV4-1 and TRBJ2-1, with a possible D match to TRBD2 (6 bases). This CDR3 region has 16 residues. Germline V gene data show CDR1 as MGHRA and CDR2 as YSYEKL. V lost 1 base and J 3 bases, leaving 13 bases between the germline ends. The CDR3 DNA sequence: TGCGCCAGCAGCCAAGGTTGGGAGGTGGGCTACAATGAGCAGTTCTTC. Translation gives CASSQGWEVGYNEQFF.

Remarks on this clone: Different DNA sequences within this sample yield the same CDR3. The rearrangement joins TRBV6-5 to TRBJ1-1; perhaps TRBD1 as D (5 bases). V was pared by 0 bases and J by 2 bases, with 7 bases between. The CDR3 sequence is 14 residues long. Per the germline V gene, CDR1 is MNHEY and CDR2 is SVGAGI. In nucleotides, the CDR3 is TGTGCCAGCAGTTACTCTAGGGGTAACACTGAAGCTTTCTTT. Amino acid sequence: CASSYSRGNTEAFF.

Concerning this clone: Additional DNA sequences in this sample encode the identical CDR3. The V and J genes are TRBV6-1 and TRBJ1-1; D possibly corresponds to TRBD1 (5 bases). CDR1 MNHNS and CDR2 SASEGT come from the germline V gene. The CDR3 totals 14 residues. The V end lost 2 bases, the J end lost 1 base, and 8 bases lay between the germline ends. The CDR3 protein is CASSETGKNTEAFF. CDR3 coding DNA: TGTGCCAGCAGTGAAACAGGAAAGAACACTGAAGCTTTCTTT.

The chain is built from TRBV6-6 and TRBJ2-1, with 8 bases fitting TRBD1. Germline V gene lookup returns CDR1 MNHNY and CDR2 SVGAGI (reference sequence). The J segment lost 12 bases and the V segment lost 4 bases, leaving 14 bases of the junction unmatched. The CDR3 length is 15 residues. The CDR3 DNA is TGTGCCAGCAGTTCCAGGGGATTCAGGGGGCGGACGCAGTTCTTC. Translating gives CASSSRGFRGRTQFF.

The chain uses TRBV11-2 and TRBJ1-1; the D is unclear. Trimming cost V 6 bases and J 11 bases, with 25 bases left between them. Per germline, CDR1 SGHAT and CDR2 FQNNGV. The CDR3 contains 15 residues. The CDR3, as DNA: TGTGCCAGCAGTCGCCTCCGCTACCGGGAAGAAGTGGCTTTCTTT. Residues: CASSRLRYREEVAFF.

The chain has TRBV27 and TRBJ2-3, with 7 bases lining up with TRBD1. The germline gives CDR1 MNHEY, CDR2 SMNVEV (reference sequence). This CDR3 contains 16 residues. Trimming took 3 bases from V and 3 from J; bases not matched to a gene: 9. The CDR3 DNA follows: TGTGCCAGCAGTTTCGGACAGGTTTTAGGGACAGATACGCAGTATTTT. This codes for CASSFGQVLGTDTQYF.

This chain connects TRBV5-6 to TRBJ2-3, with 10 positions matching TRBD2. Unmatched junction bases numbered 10, after V lost 5 bases and J lost 10 bases. CDR3 length: 14 amino acids. The germline V gene encodes CDR1 SGHDT and CDR2 YYEEEE. The CDR3 nucleotides read TGTGCCAGCAGTTTTCCGGGACTAGCGAGCGCGCAGTATTTT. Protein sequence: CASSFPGLASAQYF.

The chain has TRBV5-4 and TRBJ2-2, with 9 nucleotides matching TRBD2. V shed 3 bases, J shed 7 bases, and the junction held 7 bases outside the gene matches. Germline CDR1 reads SGHNT; CDR2 reads YYREEE (reference sequence). The CDR3 is made up of 15 amino acids. This CDR3 reads CASSSREGRNGELFF. For the CDR3, the DNA is TGTGCCAGCAGCTCGCGGGAGGGCCGAAACGGGGAGCTGTTTTTT.

V and J are TRBV18 and TRBJ2-7, with 9 positions matching TRBD1. The junction had 4 bases not matched to a gene; V was cut back by 4 bases and J by 6 bases. The CDR3 has 13 residues. Per germline, CDR1 KGHSH and CDR2 LQKENI. The CDR3 DNA is TGTGCCAGCTCACTAACAGGGGGCTCCGAGCAGTACTTC. Translating gives CASSLTGGSEQYF. The variable domain in full, with the rest retrieved from reference TRBV18 and TRBJ2-7, is NAGVMQNPRHLVRRRGQEARLRCSPMKGHSHVYWYRQLPEEGLKFMVYLQKENIIDESGMPKERFSAEFPKEGPSILRIQQVVRGDSAAYFCASSLTGGSEQYFGPGTRLTVT.

For this clone: Within the sample, other DNA sequences also encode this same CDR3. The V call is TRBV29-1, the J call TRBJ1-2; TRBD1 is a possible D gene (6 bases). Trimming cost V 6 bases and J 3 bases, with 8 bases left between them. The CDR3 extends over 11 amino acids. Looked up from germline, CDR1 is SQVTM and CDR2 is ANQGSEA. CDR3 sequence (DNA): TGCAGCGTAAGACAGGACTATGGCTACACCTTC. Translating it yields CSVRQDYGYTF.

The J gene is TRBJ2-1, the V gene TRBV28; D is unresolved. The V gene's germline CDR1 is MDHEN and CDR2 SYDVKM. Trimming stripped 6 bases from V and 0 bases from J, with 18 bases between. The CDR3 loop spans 17 amino acids. The CDR3 reads CASSEPTDASSYNEQFF. CDR3 DNA: TGTGCCAGCAGCGAACCCACGGACGCGAGCTCCTACAATGAGCAGTTCTTC.

The genes are TRBV4-3 and TRBJ2-5, with TRBD1 matching 8 bases. The J segment lost 5 bases and the V segment lost 1 base, leaving 3 bases of the junction unmatched. Germline CDR1 is LGHNA and CDR2 is YSLEER. The CDR3 extends over 14 amino acids. The CDR3 DNA is TGCGCCAGCAGCCAAGGGACAGGGTGGGAGACCCAGTACTTC. Translated, it gives CASSQGTGWETQYF.

The rearrangement uses TRBV15 and TRBJ2-7; possibly TRBD2 for D (5 bases). Trimming removed 5 bases from V and 3 bases from J, with 11 bases in between. Germline values: CDR1 LNHNV, CDR2 YYDKDF (reference sequence). CDR3 length: 13 residues. This CDR3 reads CATSPRTFYEQYF. CDR3 DNA sequence: TGTGCCACCAGCCCGCGGACTTTCTACGAGCAGTACTTC.

This clone appeared once. Other DNA sequences in this sample translate to the same CDR3. The CDR3 region has the DNA TGTGCCAGCAGCTTACTAGCGGGAGGCGGGGAGACCCAGTACTTC. Residues: CASSLLAGGGETQYF. The chain couples TRBV11-2 to TRBJ2-5, with 11 bases matching TRBD2. Germline-derived CDR1 and CDR2 are SGHAT and FQNNGV. Trimming took 2 bases from V and 5 from J; bases not matched to a gene: 4. The CDR3 length is 15 residues.

The rearrangement joins TRBV27 to TRBJ2-7; maybe TRBD1 (8 bases). Germline V gene sequence: CDR1 MNHEY, CDR2 SMNVEV (reference sequence). The CDR3 has 14 amino acids. Trimming left V 3 bases short and J 4 bases short, with 13 bases between. CDR3 residues: CASSLAQGGYEQYF. The CDR3 nucleotides read TGTGCCAGCAGTTTGGCACAGGGGGGGTACGAGCAGTACTTC.

J is TRBJ2-7 and V is TRBV6-5; 7 bases agree with TRBD1. This CDR3 has 14 amino acids. Germline V CDR1 and CDR2: MNHEY, SVGAGI. Trimming took 7 bases from V and 5 from J; bases not matched to a gene: 11. The CDR3 DNA sequence: TGTGCCAGCACTCCCCGACAGGGTTGGGACGAGCAGTACTTC. This codes for CASTPRQGWDEQYF.

The V gene is TRBV7-6, the J gene TRBJ1-3, with D uncertain. In germline, CDR1 is SGHVS, CDR2 FNYEAQ. The CDR3 contains 13 residues. V was cut by 4 bases and J by 4 bases, with 8 bases left in between. In DNA form, the CDR3 reads TGTGCCAGCAGCTCCACACAGGGAAACACCATATATTTT. Protein: CASSSTQGNTIYF.

This chain links TRBV10-3 with TRBJ2-7; TRBD2 aligns across 11 bases. The germline V gene has CDR1 ENHRY and CDR2 SYGVKD. The J segment lost 0 bases and the V segment lost 3 bases, leaving 4 bases of the junction unmatched. The CDR3 sequence is 16 residues long. This chain's CDR3 is CAISDTGTSGSYEQYF. In nucleotides, the CDR3 is TGTGCCATCAGTGACACCGGGACTAGCGGCTCCTACGAGCAGTACTTC.

The V and J genes are TRBV13 and TRBJ2-5; TRBD1 matches at 9 bases. CDR1 is PRHDT and CDR2 is FYEKMQ in the germline V gene (reference sequence). The CDR3 contains 14 residues. V lost 3 bases, J lost 4 bases, and 3 bases stayed unmatched. In DNA form, the CDR3 reads TGTGCCAGCAGCTTTACAGGGGGCCGAGAGACCCAGTACTTC. Residues: CASSFTGGRETQYF.

CDR3 nucleotides: TGTGCCAGCAGCTCATCCGCCGGGACTAGCGACTCCTACGAGCAGTACTTC. It encodes CASSSSAGTSDSYEQYF. This rearrangement joins TRBV7-2 to TRBJ2-7; 10 positions match TRBD2. The length of the CDR3 is 17 residues. The germline V gene encodes CDR1 SGHTA and CDR2 FQGNSA. V lost 4 bases and J lost 0; bases outside the gene matches: 9.